What follows are 29 T cell receptor beta chains derived from one specimen sequenced in a study of Ad26.COV2.S vaccination and SARS-CoV-2 variants. Generated by immunoSEQ multiplex PCR, the TCRdb table keeps only in-frame clones and is missing some. The data hold under 550,000 clones, with roughly 88% observed a single time. Treatment meaning: 15 to 20 received Ad26.COV2.S at low or high dose, single or two shots; a few received placebo; per-sample allocation not given. Sample collection was performed on day 63 after the first vaccine or placebo injection. The sequencing here drew on peripheral blood, taken in a trial of Ad26.COV2.S vaccine versus placebo. The source of these receptors is a person aged 18-60 years who received the Ad26.COV2.S COVID-19 vaccine or a placebo.

The chain carries TRBV15 and TRBJ2-3; D gene uncertain. Trimming took 1 base from V and 2 from J, leaving 7 bases between them. Germline V gene data show CDR1 as LNHNV and CDR2 as YYDKDF (reference sequence). CDR3 length: 14 residues. CDR3 residues: CATSRASITDTQYF. The CDR3, as DNA: TGTGCCACCAGCAGAGCCTCGATCACAGATACGCAGTATTTT.

The chain employs TRBV24-1 and TRBJ2-2; 12 nucleotides match TRBD1. This CDR3 has 16 amino acids. Germline lookup yields CDR1 KGHDR and CDR2 SFDVKD. The J segment lost 7 bases and the V segment lost 3 bases, leaving 5 bases of the junction unmatched. This CDR3 reads CATSDLGQGANGELFF. DNA for the CDR3: TGTGCCACCAGTGATCTGGGACAGGGGGCTAACGGGGAGCTGTTTTTT.

This sequence joins TRBV19 and TRBJ2-3; D possibly corresponds to TRBD1 (5 bases). V dropped 5 bases and J dropped 2 bases, with 11 bases sitting between them. Germline V gene lookup returns CDR1 LNHDA and CDR2 SQIVND (reference sequence). CDR3 length equals 14 residues. The CDR3 protein is CASSQGASTDTQYF. CDR3 nucleotide sequence: TGTGCCAGTAGTCAAGGGGCGTCCACAGATACGCAGTATTTT.

The rearrangement links TRBV9 to TRBJ2-4; D is tentatively TRBD1 or TRBD2 (5 bases each). This CDR3 is 16 amino acids long. Trimming stripped 0 bases from V and 1 base from J, with 11 bases between. From germline, CDR1 is SGDLS and CDR2 YYNGEE. The CDR3 DNA reads TGTGCCAGCAGCGTAGGGGGGTCTCGGGCCAAAAACATTCAGTACTTC. Translating it yields CASSVGGSRAKNIQYF.

This sequence joins TRBV25-1 and TRBJ2-4, with D uncertain. The CDR3 runs 13 residues. V lost 8 bases to trimming and J lost 8 bases, with 16 bases between them. The germline gives CDR1 MGHDK, CDR2 SYGVNS. For the CDR3, the DNA is TGTGCCAGCGCCCCGGCGGCAGCAGACATTCAGTACTTC. Translated, it gives CASAPAAADIQYF.

This sequence joins TRBV5-6 and TRBJ1-5; no firm D call. This CDR3 comprises 15 residues. In germline, CDR1 is SGHDT, CDR2 YYEEEE. V shed 4 bases and J shed 5 bases, with 16 bases lying between them. The CDR3 DNA reads TGTGCCAGCAGCAACAAGGGCGGTGAGGATCAGCCCCAGCATTTT. It encodes CASSNKGGEDQPQHF.

The J gene is TRBJ2-1, the V gene TRBV24-1; 8 bases are shared with TRBD1. Germline V gene data show CDR1 as KGHDR and CDR2 as SFDVKD. J gave up 7 bases and V 3 bases, and 10 bases lay outside the gene matches. The CDR3 length is 16 residues. The CDR3 DNA is TGTGCCACCAGTGATCCGGCGGACAGGGTTTCGAATGAGCAGTTCTTC. Translation gives CATSDPADRVSNEQFF.

This chain uses TRBV19 with TRBJ2-7, with D perhaps being TRBD1 or TRBD2 (5 bases each). Germline lookup yields CDR1 LNHDA and CDR2 SQIVND (reference sequence). There are 15 residues in the CDR3. The ends were cut back, 1 base at V and 1 base at J, with 11 bases in the middle. CDR3 DNA sequence: TGTGCCAGTAGTATAGGGTCAGGGAGTTCCTACGAGCAGTACTTC. Translation gives CASSIGSGSSYEQYF.

With regard to this clone: Other nucleotide sequences in the sample specify the same CDR3. CDR3 sequence: CASSYGQGVRETQYF. In nucleotides, the CDR3 is TGTGCCAGCAGTTACGGACAGGGGGTGCGGGAGACCCAGTACTTC. V and J are TRBV6-6 and TRBJ2-5; 10 bases agree with TRBD1. The V gene's germline CDR1 is MNHNY and CDR2 SVGAGI (reference sequence). This CDR3 is 15 amino acids long. The ends lost 2 bases at V and 5 bases at J; junction bases unmatched: 5.

This chain joins TRBV7-9 and TRBJ1-5; possibly TRBD1 for D (6 bases). The CDR3 is 14 residues long. Germline V gene lookup returns CDR1 SEHNR and CDR2 FQNEAQ (reference sequence). V was cut by 5 bases and J by 7 bases, with 15 bases left in between. This chain's CDR3 is CASSRTEEKQPQHF. The CDR3 DNA follows: TGTGCCAGCAGCCGGACAGAGGAGAAGCAGCCCCAGCATTTT.

Points on this clone: This sample includes further DNA sequences coding for the same CDR3. V gene TRBV3-1 (or the pseudogene TRBV3-2) combines with J gene TRBJ1-5, with D hard to call. Germline V gene sequence: CDR1 LGHDT, CDR2 YNNKEL (reference sequence). The CDR3 totals 13 residues. V gave up 3 bases and J gave up 0 bases, with 3 bases separating them. In DNA, the CDR3 is TGTGCCAGCAGCCAGGGTAGCAATCAGCCCCAGCATTTT. This gives the protein CASSQGSNQPQHF.

The gene calls are TRBV5-5 and TRBJ1-5, with TRBD1 matching over 7 bases. Germline CDR1 and CDR2: SGHKS and YYEKEE (reference sequence). The CDR3 is 15 residues long. Trimming at V came to 4 bases and at J to 0 bases, leaving 4 bases not matched to a gene. The CDR3 region has the DNA TGTGCCAGCAGCAAGGGACAGCTTAGCAATCAGCCCCAGCATTTT. Protein product: CASSKGQLSNQPQHF.

In this sample, this clone turned up once. The chain has TRBV11-2 and TRBJ2-7, with 9 bases that match TRBD1. Germline assignment: CDR1 SGHAT and CDR2 FQNNGV. CDR3 length: 17 amino acids. With 0 bases clipped from V and 6 bases from J, the junction kept 12 bases outside the gene matches. The DNA of the CDR3 is TGTGCCAGCAGCTTAGAAGGGGCGGGACAGGGTTTCTCCGAGCAGTACTTC. Protein product: CASSLEGAGQGFSEQYF.

The rearrangement joins TRBV18 to TRBJ2-6; no definite D call. V was clipped by 3 bases and J by 4 bases, with 7 bases between them. Germline V gives CDR1 KGHSH, CDR2 LQKENI. The CDR3 totals 14 residues. In DNA form, the CDR3 reads TGTGCCAGCTCACCCCCCAGCGGGGCCAACGTCCTGACTTTC. Translated, it gives CASSPPSGANVLTF.

This chain links TRBV25-1 with TRBJ2-7, with D perhaps TRBD2 (5 bases). Germline CDR1 MGHDK, CDR2 SYGVNS. The V end was cut by 2 bases, the J end by 2 bases, with 10 bases between. The CDR3 sequence is 14 residues long. The CDR3: CASSEVGLAYEQYF. In DNA, the CDR3 is TGTGCCAGCAGTGAAGTTGGACTGGCCTACGAGCAGTACTTC.

V usage is TRBV28 and J usage is TRBJ1-6; no clear D. The V and J ends lost 6 bases and 7 bases respectively, with 37 bases between them. CDR3 size: 22 residues. Per the germline V gene, CDR1 is MDHEN and CDR2 is SYDVKM. The CDR3 DNA sequence: TGTGCCAGCAGGCCCCCCTCCCCTCTTACGCCGTCACCCCGCGGGAAGAATTCACCCCTCCACTTT. Residues: CASRPPSPLTPSPRGKNSPLHF.

The V and J genes are TRBV7-2 and TRBJ2-2, with D perhaps assigned TRBD1 or TRBD2 (6 bases each). V was cut by 2 bases and J by 5 bases, with 15 bases left in between. The CDR3 spans 16 residues. Germline assignment: CDR1 SGHTA and CDR2 FQGNSA. CDR3 DNA: TGTGCCAGCAGCTTACTTCGGGGGCGGGGAACCGGGGAGCTGTTTTTT. Amino acids: CASSLLRGRGTGELFF. The full variable domain, with the rest looked up from reference TRBV7-2 and TRBJ2-2, is GAGVSQSPSNKVTEKGKDVELRCDPISGHTALYWYRQSLGQGLEFLIYFQGNSAPDKSGLPSDRFSAERTGGSVSTLTIQRTQQEDSAVYLCASSLLRGRGTGELFFGEGSRLTVL.

This chain joins TRBV5-1 and TRBJ2-1; D remains unclear. V lost 0 bases and J 6 bases, leaving 7 bases between the germline ends. Germline CDR1 is SGHRS and CDR2 is YFSETQ. The CDR3 loop spans 13 amino acids. The CDR3 reads CASSLGQVNEQFF. The CDR3 DNA sequence: TGCGCCAGCAGCTTGGGGCAGGTCAATGAGCAGTTCTTC.

This chain connects TRBV7-2 to TRBJ2-2; D gene unclear. The CDR3 length is 13 residues. V was clipped by 5 bases and J by 2 bases, with 6 bases between them. In germline, CDR1 is SGHTA, CDR2 FQGNSA. CDR3 region: CASSHPNTGELFF. CDR3 sequence (DNA): TGTGCCAGCAGCCATCCCAACACCGGGGAGCTGTTTTTT.

This clone was observed a handful of times. The chain carries TRBV5-1 and TRBJ1-3, with TRBD1 as a possible D gene (5 bases). With 4 bases removed from V and 3 bases from J, the gap between germline ends came to 8 bases. Germline-derived CDR1 and CDR2 are SGHRS and YFSETQ. This CDR3 spans 13 amino acids. CDR3 nucleotide sequence: TGCGCCAGCAGCCCGGGGGGTGGAAACACCATATATTTT. It specifies CASSPGGGNTIYF.

The chain joins TRBV4-1 to TRBJ2-1, with TRBD2 as a possible D gene (5 bases). With 0 bases removed from V and 8 bases from J, the gap between germline ends came to 17 bases. This CDR3 spans 16 amino acids. Germline CDR1 reads MGHRA; CDR2 reads YSYEKL. The CDR3 coding sequence is TGCGCCAGCAGCCAAGAGAGGGCAACGGGCCGCGATGAGCAGTTCTTC. Protein sequence: CASSQERATGRDEQFF.

This clone was counted a single time. This chain links TRBV9 with TRBJ2-3; 14 positions agree with TRBD2. Germline CDR1 SGDLS, CDR2 YYNGEE. The J segment lost 0 bases and the V segment lost 0 bases, leaving 6 bases of the junction unmatched. The CDR3 is 19 amino acids. The chain's CDR3 is CASSVARLAGGRSTDTQYF. The CDR3 bases are TGTGCCAGCAGCGTAGCCCGACTAGCGGGGGGGAGGAGCACAGATACGCAGTATTTT.

The genes are TRBV7-2 and TRBJ1-6; no clear D. The CDR3 extends over 14 amino acids. From germline, CDR1 is SGHTA and CDR2 FQGNSA. V lost 1 base to trimming and J lost 6 bases, with 7 bases between them. CDR3 residues: CASSLVDTNSPLHF. For the CDR3, the DNA is TGTGCCAGCAGCTTAGTGGATACTAATTCACCCCTCCACTTT.

The chain carries TRBV2 and TRBJ1-6, with D maybe TRBD1 (6 bases). CDR1 is SNHLY, CDR2 FYNNEI, per germline. V lost 7 bases, J lost 6 bases, and 16 bases lay in between. This CDR3 comprises 15 residues. In DNA, the CDR3 is TGTGCCAGCAACTTCGGGGGGCTCGGTAATTCACCCCTCCACTTT. The encoded protein is CASNFGGLGNSPLHF.

For this clone: The CDR3 end shows no conserved phenylalanine or tryptophan, and so a read error is likely. The DNA is omitted, as the CDR3 cannot be located on it reliably, and the CDR3 follows TCRdb's listing. V and J are TRBV3-1 (or the pseudogene TRBV3-2) and TRBJ2-7. From its first to its last residue, the CDR3 has 12 amino acids. Germline V gene sequence: CDR1 LGHDT, CDR2 YNNKEL (reference sequence). The CDR3 is CASSQDYDGRLL.

This chain uses TRBV21-1 with TRBJ2-7; TRBD1, as called in the table, went unchecked against the DNA. TRBV21-1 is tagged as a pseudogene. This CDR3 contains 12 residues. The CDR3 region is CASRPQGSEQYF. The CDR3 DNA is TGTGCCAGCCGCCCCCAGGGGAGCGAGCAGTACTTC.

The gene calls are TRBV2 and TRBJ2-3; TRBD2 matches at 8 bases. Trimming cost V 1 base and J 2 bases; bases outside gene matches: 11. Germline-derived CDR1 and CDR2 are SNHLY and FYNNEI. The CDR3 has 18 amino acids. The CDR3 region has the DNA TGTGCCAGCAGTGAAGAGGAGCGGGGGCCGATAGACACAGATACGCAGTATTTT. Translation: CASSEEERGPIDTDTQYF.

The chain combines TRBV14 with TRBJ2-7, with 8 positions matching TRBD2. Germline-derived CDR1 and CDR2 are SGHDN and FVKESK. There are 14 residues in the CDR3. The junction had 2 bases not matched to a gene; V was cut back by 4 bases and J by 0 bases. The CDR3 is CASSPRGGSYEQYF. CDR3 nucleotides: TGTGCCAGCAGCCCCCGGGGGGGCTCCTACGAGCAGTACTTC. Full variable domain (missing parts from reference TRBV14 and TRBJ2-7): EAGVTQFPSHSVIEKGQTVTLRCDPISGHDNLYWYRRVMGKEIKFLLHFVKESKQDESGMPNNRFLAERTGGTYSTLKVQPAELEDSGVYFCASSPRGGSYEQYFGPGTRLTVT.

The DNA of the CDR3 is TGCGCCAGCAGCCAAGAGAACAGGGGAACTGAAGCTTTCTTT. It codes for CASSQENRGTEAFF. The chain carries TRBV4-1 and TRBJ1-1, with 7 bases identical to TRBD1. CDR3 size: 14 residues. Trimming removed 0 bases from V and 5 bases from J; junction bases left unmatched: 3. From germline, CDR1 is MGHRA and CDR2 YSYEKL.